The source of this TCR beta chain is a study of early T cells in non-severe SARS-CoV-2 infection. Overall study context: The sequenced material was bulk RNA from unsorted whole blood, and its chains were unpaired.

Germline CDR1 and CDR2: LGHDT and YNNKEL (reference sequence). The V end lost 1 base, the J end lost 3 bases, and 4 bases lay between the germline ends. This CDR3 has 13 residues. Unique molecular identifiers were affixed to single, distinct cDNA molecules. Via MiXCR, TCRdb re-called the 5' RACE reads, giving one row per CDR3 protein. There are tens of thousands of distinct CDR3 sequences in the sample; around 9.3% occur only once, and 3.9% lies in the top ten. The input for sequencing was whole blood, taken at baseline. The sequence came from an adult who was a healthcare worker with PCR-confirmed SARS-CoV-2 infection or an uninfected control (not recorded which). The J gene is TRBJ2-1, the V gene TRBV3-1; D is unclear. The CDR3 region has the DNA TGTGCCAGCAGCCAAGGCAGCTACAATGAGCAGTTCTTC. This sequence encodes CASSQGSYNEQFF.